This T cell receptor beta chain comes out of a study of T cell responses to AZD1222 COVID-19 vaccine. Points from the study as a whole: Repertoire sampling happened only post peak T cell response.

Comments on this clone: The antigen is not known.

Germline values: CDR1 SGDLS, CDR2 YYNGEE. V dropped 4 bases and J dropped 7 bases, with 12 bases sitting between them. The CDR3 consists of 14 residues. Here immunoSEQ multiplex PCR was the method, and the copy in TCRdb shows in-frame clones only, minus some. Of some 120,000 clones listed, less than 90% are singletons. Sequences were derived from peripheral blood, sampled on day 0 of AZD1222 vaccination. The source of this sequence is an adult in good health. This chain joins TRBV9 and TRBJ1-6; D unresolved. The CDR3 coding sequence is TGTGCCAGCAGCCCCAGGACGGGGAATTCACCCCTCCACTTT. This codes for CASSPRTGNSPLHF.